Listed here is a single T cell receptor (beta chain). The antigen remains undetermined. At one of its ends the junction is not consistent with the germline gene, which may arise from a read error. The library was made from cDNA and included unique molecular identifiers. The source material, roughly 0.85 to 10 million T cells, gave rise to 500,000 or so cDNA molecules. From the PCR reads, TCRdb called clonotypes with MiXCR, one entry per CDR3 protein. The sample lists about 560,000 distinct CDR3 sequences, about 40% seen once, with 1.5% to 2% in the top ten. This CDR3 contains 14 residues. CDR1 is ENHRY and CDR2 is SYGVKD in the germline V gene. The data were obtained in a study of post-analysis software for immune sequencing data. Study-level background: Recorded subtypes: relapsing-remitting, secondary progressive, progressive-relapsing; some patients unannotated. Broader study findings: Batch-mates among the samples co-clustered strongly by F measure. Those with multiple sclerosis, the patient group, showed significantly lower normalized Chao1 diversity than controls. In patients, a few TRBV segments were more frequent than in controls, with TRBV5-6, TRBV5-1 and TRBV20-1 among them.

Specimen: blood. The chain recombines TRBV10-3 with TRBJ2-7; D possibly corresponds to TRBD2 (5 bases). This TCR came from a girl between 10 and 17 years old with multiple sclerosis. CDR3 sequence: CAILDYPTSYEQYF. The CDR3 DNA is TGTGCCATACTTGACTATCCCACCTCCTACGAACAGTACTTC.